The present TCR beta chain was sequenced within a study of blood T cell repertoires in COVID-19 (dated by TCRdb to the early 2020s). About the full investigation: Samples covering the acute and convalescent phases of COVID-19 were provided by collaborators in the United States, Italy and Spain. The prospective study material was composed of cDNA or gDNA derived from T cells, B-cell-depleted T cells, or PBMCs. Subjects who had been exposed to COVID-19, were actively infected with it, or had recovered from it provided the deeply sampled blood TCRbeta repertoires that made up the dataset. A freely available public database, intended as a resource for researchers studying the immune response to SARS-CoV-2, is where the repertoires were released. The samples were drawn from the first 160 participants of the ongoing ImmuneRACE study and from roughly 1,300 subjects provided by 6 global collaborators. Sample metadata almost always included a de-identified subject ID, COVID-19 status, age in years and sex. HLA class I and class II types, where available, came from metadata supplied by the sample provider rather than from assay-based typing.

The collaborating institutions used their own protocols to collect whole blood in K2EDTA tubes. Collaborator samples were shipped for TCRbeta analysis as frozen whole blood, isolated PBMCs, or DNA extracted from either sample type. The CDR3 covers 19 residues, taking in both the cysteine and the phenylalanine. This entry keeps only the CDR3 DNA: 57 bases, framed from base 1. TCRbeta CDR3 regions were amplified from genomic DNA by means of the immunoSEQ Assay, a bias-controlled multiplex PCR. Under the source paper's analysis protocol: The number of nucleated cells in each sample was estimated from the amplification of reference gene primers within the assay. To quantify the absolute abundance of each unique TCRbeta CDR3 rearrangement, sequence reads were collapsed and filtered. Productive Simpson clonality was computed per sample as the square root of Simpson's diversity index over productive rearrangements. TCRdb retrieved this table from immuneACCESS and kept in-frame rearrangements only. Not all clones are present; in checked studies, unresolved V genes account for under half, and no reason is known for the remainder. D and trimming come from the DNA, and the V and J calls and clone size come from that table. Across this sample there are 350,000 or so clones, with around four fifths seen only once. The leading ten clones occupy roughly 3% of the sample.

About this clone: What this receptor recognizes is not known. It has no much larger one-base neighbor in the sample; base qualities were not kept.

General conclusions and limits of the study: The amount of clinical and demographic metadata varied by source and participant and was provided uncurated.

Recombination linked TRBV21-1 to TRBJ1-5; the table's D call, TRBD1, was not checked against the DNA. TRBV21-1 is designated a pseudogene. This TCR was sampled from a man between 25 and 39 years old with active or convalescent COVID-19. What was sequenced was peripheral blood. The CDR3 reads CASSTHFNDTTGSNQPQHF. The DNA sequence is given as TGTGCCAGCAGCACCCACTTCAACGACACCACTGGGAGCAATCAGCCCCAGCATTTT.